This is a list of T cell receptor beta chains from one sample in a study of long-term antiretroviral therapy in people with HIV. Profiling relied on immunoSEQ multiplex PCR, and the TCRdb table lists in-frame clones only, not all of them. The profile shows approximately 15,000 clones, about 80% of them singletons. The sample here was unsorted PBMCs, taken 0.1 years after starting antiretroviral therapy. The receptors come from a young man with HIV. The CDR3 runs from the conserved cysteine through the conserved F or W.

j_call v_call cdr3_aa
TRBJ1-1 TRBV6-1 CASSEVGTGDTEAFF
TRBJ2-3 TRBV11-2 CASSAQSGTERADTQYF
TRBJ2-5 TRBV6-1 CATTIAGDETQYF
TRBJ2-1 TRBV7-3 CASSLALNRALNNEQFF
TRBJ2-1 TRBV9 CASSATSGSDEQFF
TRBJ2-1 TRBV27 CASGTEVYNEQFF
TRBJ1-1 TRBV5-1 CASSADREVAFF
TRBJ2-7 TRBV15 CATSVGAYEQYF
TRBJ2-1 TRBV19 CASSKGRNNEQFF
TRBJ1-2 TRBV9 CASSVAGYGYTF
TRBJ2-4 TRBV14 CASSQDYQSSGLRSIQYF
TRBJ2-1 TRBV2 CASGEVGAAGEQFF
TRBJ2-1 TRBV7-2 CASSPIAGRANEQFF
TRBJ2-1 TRBV11-1 CASSLTERGGKDQFF
TRBJ2-2 TRBV28 CASSLSPGPPTGELFF
TRBJ2-7 TRBV11-2 CASSLEALPPISYEQYF
TRBJ2-3 TRBV12-1 CASSLRLGGTREGDTQYF